Shown below are 3 T cell receptor beta chains from a single sample sequenced in a study of blood T cell repertoires in COVID-19. The repertoire was sequenced with immunoSEQ multiplex PCR; TCRdb's copy has only in-frame clones and lacks some. The sample has about 36,000 clones, around 85% seen once. Sequenced input: peripheral blood. The receptors here all came from a human donor in a cohort sampled during active COVID-19.

The CDR3 nucleotides are TGTGCCAGCAGTGACTCGGGGACAGGGACGGGTGGCTACACCTTC. As protein: CASSDSGTGTGGYTF. This chain connects TRBV6-4 to TRBJ1-2; 9 bases line up with TRBD1. The V gene's germline CDR1 is MRHNA and CDR2 SNTAGT. The CDR3 totals 15 residues. After removal of 0 bases from V and 7 bases from J, the junction contained 6 bases not matched to a gene.

The V call is TRBV18, the J call TRBJ1-5; D is unclear. There are 16 residues in the CDR3. Deletions cut 2 bases from V and 0 bases from J, with 11 bases between. In germline, CDR1 is KGHSH, CDR2 LQKENI. DNA of the CDR3: TGTGCCAGCTCACCATCGACTAGCAATAGCAATCAGCCCCAGCATTTT. It is translated as CASSPSTSNSNQPQHF.

The J gene is TRBJ1-4, the V gene TRBV4-3; TRBD1 matches at 9 bases. The CDR3 is 16 amino acids. J gave up 8 bases and V 1 base, and 8 bases lay outside the gene matches. Germline CDR1 and CDR2: LGHNA and YSLEER. The CDR3 DNA reads as TGCGCCAGCAGCCAAGTGGGAACAGGGGGCGCCGAAAAACTGTTTTTT. Translation: CASSQVGTGGAEKLFF.